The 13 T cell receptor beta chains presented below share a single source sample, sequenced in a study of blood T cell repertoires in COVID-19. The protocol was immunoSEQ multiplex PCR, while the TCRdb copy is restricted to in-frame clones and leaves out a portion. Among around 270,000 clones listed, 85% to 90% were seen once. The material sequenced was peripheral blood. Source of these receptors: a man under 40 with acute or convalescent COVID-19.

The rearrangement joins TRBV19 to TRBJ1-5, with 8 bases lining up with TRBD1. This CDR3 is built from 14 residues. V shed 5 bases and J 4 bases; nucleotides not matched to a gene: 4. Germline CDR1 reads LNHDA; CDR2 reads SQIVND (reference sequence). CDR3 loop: CASSAGTGNQPQHF. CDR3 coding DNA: TGTGCCAGTAGTGCAGGGACAGGAAATCAGCCCCAGCATTTT.

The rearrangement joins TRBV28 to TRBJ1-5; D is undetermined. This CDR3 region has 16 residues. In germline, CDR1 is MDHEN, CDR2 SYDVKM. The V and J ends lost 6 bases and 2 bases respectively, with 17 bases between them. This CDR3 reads CASSPSNMGGNQPQHF. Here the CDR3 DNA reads TGTGCCAGCAGCCCCTCCAACATGGGAGGCAATCAGCCCCAGCATTTT.

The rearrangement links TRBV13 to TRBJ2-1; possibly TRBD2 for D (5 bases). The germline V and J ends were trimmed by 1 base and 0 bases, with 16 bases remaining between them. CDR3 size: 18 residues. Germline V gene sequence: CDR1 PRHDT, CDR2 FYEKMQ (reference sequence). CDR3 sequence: CASSLEGLAGSSYNEQFF. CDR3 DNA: TGTGCCAGCAGCTTAGAAGGCCTTGCGGGCAGCTCCTACAATGAGCAGTTCTTC.

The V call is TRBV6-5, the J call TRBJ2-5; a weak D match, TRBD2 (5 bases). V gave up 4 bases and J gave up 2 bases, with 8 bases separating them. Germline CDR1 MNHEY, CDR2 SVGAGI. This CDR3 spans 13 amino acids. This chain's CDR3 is CASSFEGQETQYF. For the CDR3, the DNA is TGTGCCAGCAGTTTTGAGGGACAAGAGACCCAGTACTTC.

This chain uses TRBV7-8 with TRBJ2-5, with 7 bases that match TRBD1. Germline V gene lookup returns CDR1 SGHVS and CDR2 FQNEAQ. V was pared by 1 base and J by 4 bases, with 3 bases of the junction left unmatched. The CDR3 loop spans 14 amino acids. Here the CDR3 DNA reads TGTGCCAGCAGCTTAGGGGCAGGGGGAGAGACCCAGTACTTC. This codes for CASSLGAGGETQYF. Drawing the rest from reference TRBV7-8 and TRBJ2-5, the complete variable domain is GAGVSQSPRYKVAKRGQDVALRCDPISGHVSLFWYQQALGQGPEFLTYFQNEAQLDKSGLPSDRFFAERPEGSVSTLKIQRTQQEDSAVYLCASSLGAGGETQYFGPGTRLLVL.

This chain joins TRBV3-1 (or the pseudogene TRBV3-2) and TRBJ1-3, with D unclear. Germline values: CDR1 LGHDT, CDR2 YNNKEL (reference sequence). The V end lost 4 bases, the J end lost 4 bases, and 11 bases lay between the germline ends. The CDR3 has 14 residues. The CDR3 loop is CASSLRQAGNTIYF. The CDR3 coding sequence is TGTGCCAGCAGCCTCAGGCAGGCGGGAAACACCATATATTTT.

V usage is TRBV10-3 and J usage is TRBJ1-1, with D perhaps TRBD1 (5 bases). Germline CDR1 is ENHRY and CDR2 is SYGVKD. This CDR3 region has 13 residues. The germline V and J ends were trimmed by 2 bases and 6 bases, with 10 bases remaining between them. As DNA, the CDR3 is TGTGCCATCAGTGAGGTCGGAGGGGCTGAAGCTTTCTTT. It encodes CAISEVGGAEAFF.

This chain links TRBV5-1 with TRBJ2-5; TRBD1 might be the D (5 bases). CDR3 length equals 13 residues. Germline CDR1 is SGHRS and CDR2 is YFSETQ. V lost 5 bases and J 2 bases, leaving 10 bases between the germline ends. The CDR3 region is CASRTEFQETQYF. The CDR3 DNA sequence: TGCGCCAGCAGGACAGAGTTTCAAGAGACCCAGTACTTC.

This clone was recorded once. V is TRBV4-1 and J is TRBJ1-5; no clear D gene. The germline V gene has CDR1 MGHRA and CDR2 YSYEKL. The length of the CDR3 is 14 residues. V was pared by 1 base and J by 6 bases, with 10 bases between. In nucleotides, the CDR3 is TGCGCCAGCAGCCAAGGTCCCCTCGGTCAGCCCCAGCATTTT. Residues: CASSQGPLGQPQHF.

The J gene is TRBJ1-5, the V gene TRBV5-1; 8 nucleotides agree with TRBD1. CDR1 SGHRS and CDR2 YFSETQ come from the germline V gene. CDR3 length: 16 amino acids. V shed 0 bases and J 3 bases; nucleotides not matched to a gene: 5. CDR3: CASSLVAGGPNQPQHF. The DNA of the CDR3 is TGCGCCAGCAGCTTGGTAGCAGGGGGCCCCAATCAGCCCCAGCATTTT.

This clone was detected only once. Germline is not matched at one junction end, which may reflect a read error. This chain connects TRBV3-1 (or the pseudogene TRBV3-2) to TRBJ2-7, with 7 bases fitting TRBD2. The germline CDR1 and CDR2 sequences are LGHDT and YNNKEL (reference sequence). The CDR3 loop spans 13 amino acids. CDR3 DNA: TGTGCCAGCAGCCAAGAGTTTGGAGCGGGGTTATGTTTC. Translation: CASSQEFGAGLCF.

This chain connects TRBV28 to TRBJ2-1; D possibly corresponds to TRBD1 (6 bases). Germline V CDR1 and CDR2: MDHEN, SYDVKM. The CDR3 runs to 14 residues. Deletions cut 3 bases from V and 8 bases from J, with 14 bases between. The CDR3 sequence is CASSFGGQDYEQFF. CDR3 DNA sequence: TGTGCCAGCAGTTTTGGGGGACAAGACTATGAGCAGTTCTTC.

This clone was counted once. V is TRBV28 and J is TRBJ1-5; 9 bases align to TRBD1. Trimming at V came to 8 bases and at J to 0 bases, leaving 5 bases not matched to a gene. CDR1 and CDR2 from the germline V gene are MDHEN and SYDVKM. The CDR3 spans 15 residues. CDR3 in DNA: TGTGCCAGCCATACAGGGGGCTCTAGCAATCAGCCCCAGCATTTT. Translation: CASHTGGSSNQPQHF.